This TCR beta chain is from a study of blood T cell repertoires in COVID-19 (dated by TCRdb to the early 2020s). Background for the entire study: Samples covering the acute and convalescent phases of COVID-19 were provided by collaborators in the United States, Italy and Spain. A freely available public database, intended as a resource for researchers studying the immune response to SARS-CoV-2, is where the repertoires were released. The sample metadata nearly always contained a de-identified subject ID, COVID-19 status, age in years and sex. The samples were drawn from two sources: the first 160 participants of the ongoing ImmuneRACE study, and over 950 subjects contributed by 6 global collaborators. Where available, HLA class I and class II types were taken from metadata supplied by the sample provider and were not determined by assay-based typing. The prospective study material was composed of cDNA or gDNA derived from T cells, B-cell-depleted T cells, or PBMCs. Subjects who had been exposed to COVID-19, were actively infected with it, or had recovered from it provided the deeply sampled blood TCRbeta repertoires that made up the dataset. What the study reported, not specific to this receptor: How much clinical and demographic metadata was included differed by source and by participant, and the metadata was provided uncurated.

The immunoSEQ Assay, a bias-controlled multiplex PCR, was used to amplify TCRbeta CDR3 regions from genomic DNA. The authors processed their data as follows. Nucleated cell counts per sample were estimated from amplification of reference gene primers within the assay. To quantify the absolute abundance of each unique TCRbeta CDR3 rearrangement, sequence reads were collapsed and filtered. For each sample, productive Simpson clonality was calculated as the square root of Simpson's diversity index over productive rearrangements. Not all clones reach the TCRdb copy of this immuneACCESS table, which keeps in-frame sequences only. Checked studies attribute under half of the gap to unresolved V genes and leave the rest unexplained. That table gives V, J and clone size, and the DNA gave D and trimming. This sample holds about 350,000 clones; roughly 87% were observed only once. In total, the top ten clones hold 2.5% to 3% of the sample.

The table lists this clone with a few counts. Its antigen is currently not known. No qualities accompany the bases; no much larger clone lies one base away. V sheds 3 bases and J sheds 3 bases, leaving 14 bases between their ends. The germline V gene gives CDR1 as SNHLY and CDR2 as FYNNEI. Spanning cysteine to phenylalanine, the CDR3 consists of 15 amino acids. Of all the DNA, just the CDR3 is kept, 45 bases in frame from base 1. Enrolling through a virtual design, the prospective study's participants ranged in age from roughly 18 to 90 years and lived across more than 20 United States geographic areas. To assign participants to cohorts, the prospective study relied on clinical history that participants themselves reported in a screening survey and a study questionnaire. Recovered participants in ImmuneRACE Cohort 3 were defined by two consecutive negative NP/OP PCR tests, clearance by a healthcare professional, or resolution of symptoms. Each participant in the prospective study had whole blood, serum and a nasopharyngeal or oropharyngeal swab collected by mobile phlebotomists. Prospective study participants could optionally give additional blood draws and questionnaires over an approximately 2-month period. Prospective study blood samples were shipped either frozen or at room temperature before DNA extraction.

The chain is encoded by TRBV2 joined to TRBJ1-2; no D gene call is confident. The sequenced material came from PBMCs or T cells enriched from blood (not recorded which). The receptor comes from a woman aged 30 to 39 who had recovered from COVID-19. The nucleotides read TGTGCCAGCAGTGAGATAACAGCAAGTGACTATGGCTACACCTTC. Its amino acids are CASSEITASDYGYTF.